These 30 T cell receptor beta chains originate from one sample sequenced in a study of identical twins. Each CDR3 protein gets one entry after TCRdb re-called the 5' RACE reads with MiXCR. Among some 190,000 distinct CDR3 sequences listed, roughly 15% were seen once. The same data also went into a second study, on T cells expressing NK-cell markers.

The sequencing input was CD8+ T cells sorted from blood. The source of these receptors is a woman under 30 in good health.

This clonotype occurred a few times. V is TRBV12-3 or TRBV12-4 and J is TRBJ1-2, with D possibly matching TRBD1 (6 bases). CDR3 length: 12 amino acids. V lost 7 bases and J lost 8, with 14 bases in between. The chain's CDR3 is CASTQDREGYTF. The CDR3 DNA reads TGTGCCAGCACCCAGGACAGAGAAGGCTACACCTTC.

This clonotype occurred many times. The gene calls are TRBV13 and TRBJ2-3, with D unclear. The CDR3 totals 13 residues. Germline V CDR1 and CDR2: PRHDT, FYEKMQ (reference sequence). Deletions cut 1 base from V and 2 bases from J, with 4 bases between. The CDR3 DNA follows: TGTGCCAGCAGCTTAGCCTACACAGATACGCAGTATTTT. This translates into CASSLAYTDTQYF. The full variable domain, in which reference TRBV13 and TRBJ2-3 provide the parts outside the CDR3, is AAGVIQSPRHLIKEKRETATLKCYPIPRHDTVYWYQQGPGQDPQFLISFYEKMQSDKGSIPDRFSAQQFSDYHSELNMSSLELGDSALYFCASSLAYTDTQYFGPGTRLTVL.

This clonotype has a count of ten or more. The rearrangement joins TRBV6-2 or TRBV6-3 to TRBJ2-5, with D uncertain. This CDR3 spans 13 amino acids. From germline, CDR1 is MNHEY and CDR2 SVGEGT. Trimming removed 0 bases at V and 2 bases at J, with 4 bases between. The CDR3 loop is CASSYSEQETQYF. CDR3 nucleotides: TGTGCCAGCAGTTACTCCGAACAAGAGACCCAGTACTTC.

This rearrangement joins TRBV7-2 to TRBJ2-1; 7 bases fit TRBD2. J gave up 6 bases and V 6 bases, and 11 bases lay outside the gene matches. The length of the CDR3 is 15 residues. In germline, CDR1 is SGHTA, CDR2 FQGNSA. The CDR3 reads CASRSGTLFSNEQFF. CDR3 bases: TGTGCCAGCAGAAGCGGGACGCTGTTCTCCAATGAGCAGTTCTTC.

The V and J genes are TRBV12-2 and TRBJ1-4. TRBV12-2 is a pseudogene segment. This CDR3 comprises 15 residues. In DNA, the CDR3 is TGTGCAAGTCGCTTAGGACGGCCCGAGATGAAAAAACTGTTTTTT. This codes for CASRLGRPEMKKLFF.

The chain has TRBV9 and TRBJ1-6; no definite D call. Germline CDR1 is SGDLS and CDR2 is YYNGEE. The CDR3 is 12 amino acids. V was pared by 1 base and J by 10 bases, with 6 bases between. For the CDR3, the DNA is TGTGCCAGCAGCGTATTAGGGTCACCCCTCCACTTT. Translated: CASSVLGSPLHF.

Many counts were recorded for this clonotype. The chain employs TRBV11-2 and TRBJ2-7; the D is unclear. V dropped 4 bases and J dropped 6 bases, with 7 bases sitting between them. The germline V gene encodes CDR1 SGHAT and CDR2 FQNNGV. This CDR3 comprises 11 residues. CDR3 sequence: CASSWSGEQYF. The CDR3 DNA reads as TGTGCCAGCAGCTGGTCGGGCGAGCAGTACTTC.

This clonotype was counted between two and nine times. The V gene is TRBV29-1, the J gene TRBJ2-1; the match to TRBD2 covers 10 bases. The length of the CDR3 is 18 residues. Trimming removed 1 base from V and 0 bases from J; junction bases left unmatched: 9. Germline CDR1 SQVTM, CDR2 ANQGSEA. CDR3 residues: CSVEGLAGVVSSYNEQFF. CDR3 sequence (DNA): TGCAGCGTTGAAGGGCTAGCGGGAGTCGTCAGCTCCTACAATGAGCAGTTCTTC.

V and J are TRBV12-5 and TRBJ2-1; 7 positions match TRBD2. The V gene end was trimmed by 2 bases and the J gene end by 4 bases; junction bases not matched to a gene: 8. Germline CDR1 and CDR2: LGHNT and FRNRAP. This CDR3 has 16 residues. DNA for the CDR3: TGTGCTAGTGGTTTGTTTGGCGGGAGTGGGTACAATGAGCAGTTCTTC. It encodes CASGLFGGSGYNEQFF.

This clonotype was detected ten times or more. The CDR3 loop is CSARAYHNDIEQYF. The CDR3 DNA reads TGCAGTGCTAGAGCCTACCACAACGATATCGAGCAGTACTTC. This chain joins TRBV20-1 and TRBJ2-7; D gene uncertain. The germline V gene encodes CDR1 DFQATT and CDR2 SNEGSKA (reference sequence). The length of the CDR3 is 14 residues. Between the trimmed V and J ends, which lost 1 base and 6 bases, there was a span of 16 bases.

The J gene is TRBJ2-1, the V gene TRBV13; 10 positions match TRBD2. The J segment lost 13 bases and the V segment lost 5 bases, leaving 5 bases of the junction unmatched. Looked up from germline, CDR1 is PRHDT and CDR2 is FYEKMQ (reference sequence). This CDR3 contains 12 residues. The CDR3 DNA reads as TGTGCCAGCAGCCAAGGGACTAGCGATCAGTTCTTC. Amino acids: CASSQGTSDQFF.

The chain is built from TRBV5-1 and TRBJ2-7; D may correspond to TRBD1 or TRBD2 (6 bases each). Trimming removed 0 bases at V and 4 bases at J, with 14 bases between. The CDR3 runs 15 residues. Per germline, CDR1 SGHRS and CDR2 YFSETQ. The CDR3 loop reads CASSLEAGGGYEQYF. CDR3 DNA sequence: TGCGCCAGCAGCTTGGAGGCAGGAGGGGGGTACGAGCAGTACTTC.

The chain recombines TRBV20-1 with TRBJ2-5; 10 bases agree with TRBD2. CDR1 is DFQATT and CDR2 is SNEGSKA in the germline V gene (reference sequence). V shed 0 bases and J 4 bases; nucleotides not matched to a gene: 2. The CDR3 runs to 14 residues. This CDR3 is CSARDSSGGETQYF. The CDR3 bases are TGCAGTGCTAGAGATTCTAGCGGGGGAGAGACCCAGTACTTC.

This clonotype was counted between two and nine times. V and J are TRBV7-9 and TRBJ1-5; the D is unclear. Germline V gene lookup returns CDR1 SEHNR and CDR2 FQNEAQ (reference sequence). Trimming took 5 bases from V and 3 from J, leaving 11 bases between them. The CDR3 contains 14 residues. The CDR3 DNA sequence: TGTGCCAGCAGCATGGGAGCCTCCAATCAGCCCCAGCATTTT. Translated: CASSMGASNQPQHF.

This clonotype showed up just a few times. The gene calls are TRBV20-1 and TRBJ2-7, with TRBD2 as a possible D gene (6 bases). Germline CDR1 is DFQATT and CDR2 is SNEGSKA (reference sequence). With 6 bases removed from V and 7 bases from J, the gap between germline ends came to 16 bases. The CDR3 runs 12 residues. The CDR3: CSAGLVLREQYF. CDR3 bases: TGCAGTGCGGGACTTGTGCTTAGGGAGCAGTACTTC.

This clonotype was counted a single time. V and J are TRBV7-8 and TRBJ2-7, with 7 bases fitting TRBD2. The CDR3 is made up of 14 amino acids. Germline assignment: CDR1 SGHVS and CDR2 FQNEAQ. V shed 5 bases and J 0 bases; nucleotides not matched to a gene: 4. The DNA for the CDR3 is TGTGCCAGCAGCACAAGCGGGGCCTCCTACGAGCAGTACTTC. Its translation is CASSTSGASYEQYF.

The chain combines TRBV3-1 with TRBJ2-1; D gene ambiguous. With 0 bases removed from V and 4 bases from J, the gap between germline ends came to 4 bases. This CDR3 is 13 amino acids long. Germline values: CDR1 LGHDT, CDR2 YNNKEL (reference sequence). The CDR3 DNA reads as TGTGCCAGCAGCCAAGAATCTTACAATGAGCAGTTCTTC. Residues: CASSQESYNEQFF.

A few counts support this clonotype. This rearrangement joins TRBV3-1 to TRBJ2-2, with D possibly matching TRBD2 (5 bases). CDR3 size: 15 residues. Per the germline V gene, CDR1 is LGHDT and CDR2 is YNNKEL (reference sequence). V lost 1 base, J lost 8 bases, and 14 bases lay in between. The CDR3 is CASSQADPRTGELFF. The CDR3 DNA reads TGTGCCAGCAGCCAAGCGGACCCACGGACTGGGGAGCTGTTTTTT.

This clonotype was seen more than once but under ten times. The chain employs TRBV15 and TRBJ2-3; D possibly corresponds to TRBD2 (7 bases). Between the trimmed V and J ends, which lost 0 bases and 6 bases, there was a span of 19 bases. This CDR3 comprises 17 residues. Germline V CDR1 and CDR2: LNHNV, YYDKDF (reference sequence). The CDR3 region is CATSRDWAGVGADTQYF. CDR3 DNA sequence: TGTGCCACCAGCAGAGATTGGGCGGGAGTGGGGGCGGATACGCAGTATTTT.

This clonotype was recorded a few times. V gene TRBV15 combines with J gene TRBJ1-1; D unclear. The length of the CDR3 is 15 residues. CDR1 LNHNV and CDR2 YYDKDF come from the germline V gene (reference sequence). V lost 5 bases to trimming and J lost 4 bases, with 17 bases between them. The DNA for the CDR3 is TGTGCCACCAGCCGTATATCGGGTCGGGGCACTGAAGCTTTCTTT. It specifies CATSRISGRGTEAFF.

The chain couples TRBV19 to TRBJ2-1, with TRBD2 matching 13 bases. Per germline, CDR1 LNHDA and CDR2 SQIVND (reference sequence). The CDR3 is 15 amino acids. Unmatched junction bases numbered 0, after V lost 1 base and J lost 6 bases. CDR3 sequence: CASSIGTSGSNEQFF. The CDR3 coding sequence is TGTGCCAGTAGTATAGGGACTAGCGGGAGCAATGAGCAGTTCTTC.

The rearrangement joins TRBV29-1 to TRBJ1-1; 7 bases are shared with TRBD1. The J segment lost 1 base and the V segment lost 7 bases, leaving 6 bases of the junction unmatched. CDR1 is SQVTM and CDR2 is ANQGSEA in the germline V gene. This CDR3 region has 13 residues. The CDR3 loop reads CSDDREGNTEAFF. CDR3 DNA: TGCAGCGACGACAGGGAAGGGAACACTGAAGCTTTCTTT.

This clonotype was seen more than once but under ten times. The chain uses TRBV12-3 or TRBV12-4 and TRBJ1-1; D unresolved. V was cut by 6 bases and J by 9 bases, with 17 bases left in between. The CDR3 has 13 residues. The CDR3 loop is CASSPVVLGKAFF. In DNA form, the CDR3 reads TGTGCCAGCAGCCCTGTAGTATTGGGAAAAGCTTTCTTT.

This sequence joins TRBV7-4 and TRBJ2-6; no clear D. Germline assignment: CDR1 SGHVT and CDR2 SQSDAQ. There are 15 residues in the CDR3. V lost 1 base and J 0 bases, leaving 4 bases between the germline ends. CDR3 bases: TGTGCCAGCAGCTTAGGAGACTCTGGGGCCAACGTCCTGACTTTC. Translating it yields CASSLGDSGANVLTF.

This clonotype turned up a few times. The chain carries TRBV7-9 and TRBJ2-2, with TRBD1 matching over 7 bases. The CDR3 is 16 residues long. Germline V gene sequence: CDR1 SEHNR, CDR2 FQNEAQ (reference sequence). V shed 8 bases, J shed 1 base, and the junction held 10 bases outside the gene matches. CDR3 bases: TGTGCCAGCCGTTGGCCGGGACAGAAGAACACCGGGGAGCTGTTTTTT. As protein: CASRWPGQKNTGELFF.

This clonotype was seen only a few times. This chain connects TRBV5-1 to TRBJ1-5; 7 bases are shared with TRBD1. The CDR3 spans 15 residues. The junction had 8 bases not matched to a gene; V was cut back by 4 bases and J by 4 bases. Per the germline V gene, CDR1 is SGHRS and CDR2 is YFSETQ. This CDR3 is CASSPTGRRNQPQHF. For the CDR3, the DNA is TGCGCCAGCAGCCCGACAGGGAGGCGAAATCAGCCCCAGCATTTT.

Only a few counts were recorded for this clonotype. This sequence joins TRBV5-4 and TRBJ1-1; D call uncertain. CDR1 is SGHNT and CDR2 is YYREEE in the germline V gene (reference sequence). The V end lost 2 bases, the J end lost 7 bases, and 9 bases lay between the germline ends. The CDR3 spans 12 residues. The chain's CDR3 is CASSFISGEAFF. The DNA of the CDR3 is TGTGCCAGCAGCTTCATTAGTGGTGAAGCTTTCTTT.

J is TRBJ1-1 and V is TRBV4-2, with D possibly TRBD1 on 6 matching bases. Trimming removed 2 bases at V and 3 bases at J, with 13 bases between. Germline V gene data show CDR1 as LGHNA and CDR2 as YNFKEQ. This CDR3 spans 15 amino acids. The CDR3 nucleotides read TGTGCCAGCAGCCAACAGGGGTTAGAGGACACTGAAGCTTTCTTT. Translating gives CASSQQGLEDTEAFF.

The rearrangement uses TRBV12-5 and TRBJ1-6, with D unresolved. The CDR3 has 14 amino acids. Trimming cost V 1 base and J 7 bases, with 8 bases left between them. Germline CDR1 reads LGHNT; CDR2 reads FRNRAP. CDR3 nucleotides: TGTGCTAGTGGTTTGGCCCGGATAAATTCACCCCTCCACTTT. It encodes CASGLARINSPLHF.

CDR3 amino acids: CASSAGGTKPQHF. The DNA of the CDR3 is TGTGCCAGCAGCGCAGGGGGTACTAAGCCCCAGCATTTT. V gene TRBV9 combines with J gene TRBJ1-5; 7 nucleotides match TRBD1. The CDR3 has 13 amino acids. The V gene's germline CDR1 is SGDLS and CDR2 YYNGEE. V was pared by 3 bases and J by 8 bases, with 5 bases of the junction left unmatched.